This TCR beta chain was documented in a study of shared clonotypes between healthy human individuals. Data came from immunoSEQ multiplex PCR; TCRdb stores just in-frame clones and leaves some out. The sample carries 2 million to 3 million clones, 93% recorded once. The length of the CDR3 is 14 residues. With 6 bases removed from V and 3 bases from J, the gap between germline ends came to 15 bases. Germline V lookup: CDR1 MNHNS, CDR2 SASEGT. This chain joins TRBV6-1 and TRBJ2-7; weak D call: TRBD1 (5 bases). The sequence was obtained from a man aged 18 to 29 in good health. Some clones in this sample may be carry-over from other donors' samples. The sample taken for sequencing was naive CD4+ T cells from PBMCs. Subset meaning: CD45RA+ positively selected. The CDR3 nucleotides are TGTGCCAGCAGCGCCACAGGCCCCCTCTACGAGCAGTACTTC. Translation: CASSATGPLYEQYF.